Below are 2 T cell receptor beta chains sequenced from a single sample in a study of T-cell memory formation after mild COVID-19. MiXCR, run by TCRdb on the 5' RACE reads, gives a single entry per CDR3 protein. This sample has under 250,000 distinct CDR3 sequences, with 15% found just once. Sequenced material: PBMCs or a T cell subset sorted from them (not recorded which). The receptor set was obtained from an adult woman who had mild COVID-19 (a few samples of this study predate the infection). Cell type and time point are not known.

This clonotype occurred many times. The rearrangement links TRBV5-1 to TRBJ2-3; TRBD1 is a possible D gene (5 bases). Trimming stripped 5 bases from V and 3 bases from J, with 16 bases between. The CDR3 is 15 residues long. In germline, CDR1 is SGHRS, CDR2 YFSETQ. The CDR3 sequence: CASRPPQGRTDTQYF. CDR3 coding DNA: TGCGCCAGCAGGCCCCCCCAGGGAAGAACAGATACGCAGTATTTT.

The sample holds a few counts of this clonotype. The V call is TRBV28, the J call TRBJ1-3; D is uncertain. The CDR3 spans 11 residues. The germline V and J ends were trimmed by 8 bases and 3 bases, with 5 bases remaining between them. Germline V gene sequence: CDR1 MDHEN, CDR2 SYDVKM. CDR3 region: CASFDGNTIYF. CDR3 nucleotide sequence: TGTGCCAGCTTCGATGGAAACACCATATATTTT.